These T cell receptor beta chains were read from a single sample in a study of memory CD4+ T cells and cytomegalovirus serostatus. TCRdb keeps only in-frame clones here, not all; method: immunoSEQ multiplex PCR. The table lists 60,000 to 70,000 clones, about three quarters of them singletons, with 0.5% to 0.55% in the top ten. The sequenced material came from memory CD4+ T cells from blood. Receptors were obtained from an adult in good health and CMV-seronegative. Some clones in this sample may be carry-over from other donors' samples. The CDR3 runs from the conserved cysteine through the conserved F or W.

CDR3: CASSQAWTGAFF
V: TRBV14

CDR3: CSATLGANYGYTF
V: TRBV29-1

CDR3: CASSEWGGRSNSPLHF
V: TRBV2

CDR3: CASSSLRGQFSGANVLTF
V: TRBV7-9

CDR3: CASSPLVGRDAPYEQYF
V: TRBV11-2

CDR3: CASSEGTGGQTEKLFF
V: TRBV2

CDR3: CASTTGLAGAYNEQFF
V: TRBV7-2

CDR3: CASSPGHLSGNTIYF
V: TRBV5-6

CDR3: CASSYQTVRNEKLFF
V: TRBV6-6

CDR3: CASSPESGGRGNGQFF
V: TRBV18

CDR3: CASSALETAQETQYF
V: TRBV14

CDR3: CASSFGAGTGAYEQYF
V: TRBV7-8

CDR3: CASSRFGNTEAFF
V: TRBV19

CDR3: CAWRPPATDTQYF
V: TRBV30

CDR3: CASSLGLNIGDTQYF
V: TRBV28

CDR3: CASSQDLWNEQFF
V: TRBV4-2

CDR3: CASSSYRGNTEAFF
V: TRBV6-5

CDR3: CASSLVEGGASGYTF
V: TRBV7-6

CDR3: CASSPRDSNYGYTF
V: TRBV18

CDR3: CARGDSYTEAFF
V: TRBV2

CDR3: CASSPPNRGQGSNTGELFF
V: TRBV18

CDR3: CASSQDLDLTRGYGYTF
V: TRBV4-3

CDR3: CASSLVLTSGKNIQYF
V: TRBV11-2

CDR3: CSVGLRDTQYF
V: TRBV29-1

CDR3: CASSPGQGFAGELFF
V: TRBV18

CDR3: CSVERGQGMADTQYF
V: TRBV29-1

CDR3: CATREGGAVGRSYGYTF
V: TRBV28

CDR3: CASSFWDRGSEQYF
V: TRBV5-6

CDR3: CASSRVRGPGANVLTF
V: TRBV18

CDR3: CASRVIWTGSYYGYTF
V: TRBV10-1

CDR3: CASSLNQKTQYF
V: TRBV28